The 6 T cell receptor beta chains in this list originate from one sample, sequenced in a study of identical twins' blood T cells. Via MiXCR, TCRdb re-called the 5' RACE reads, giving one row per CDR3 protein. The table records fewer than 450,000 distinct CDR3 sequences, under 30% of them present only once. The sequenced sample was PBMCs. The receptors derive from a woman aged 18 to 55 in good health.

With regard to this clonotype: This sequence may be a read error, since a much larger clone differs from it by one base. The chain couples TRBV12-3 or TRBV12-4 to TRBJ2-7; D remains ambiguous. Trimming pared 5 bases from V and 2 bases from J, leaving 4 bases between. The CDR3 is 11 amino acids. The CDR3 coding sequence is TGTGCCAGCAGTATAACCTACGAGCAGTACTTC. Translation: CASSITYEQYF.

V and J are TRBV3-1 and TRBJ1-1; tentative D call: TRBD1 (6 bases). Germline V gene data show CDR1 as LGHDT and CDR2 as YNNKEL (reference sequence). V gave up 0 bases and J gave up 0 bases, with 8 bases separating them. The CDR3 contains 15 residues. The DNA for the CDR3 is TGTGCCAGCAGCCAAGAGACAGGCGTGAACACTGAAGCTTTCTTT. Its translation is CASSQETGVNTEAFF.

This clonotype was seen many times. The junction does not match germline at one end; this may be a read error. The chain is built from TRBV2 and TRBJ2-5, with D hard to call. Germline CDR1 is SNHLY and CDR2 is FYNNEI. This CDR3 has 11 residues. DNA of the CDR3: TGTGCCAGCAGAGAAGAAGAGACCCAGTACTTC. It is translated as CASREEETQYF.

This clonotype was detected only a few times. The CDR3 sequence: CASSSLGEQFF. CDR3 nucleotides: TGTGCCAGCAGTTCACTAGGTGAGCAGTTCTTC. V gene TRBV6-2 or TRBV6-3 combines with J gene TRBJ2-1; tentatively, D is TRBD2 (5 bases). CDR1 is MNHEY, CDR2 SVGEGT, per germline. CDR3 length: 11 residues. Trimming took off 4 bases at V and 9 bases at J, with 7 bases between the two ends.

A few counts support this clonotype. V is TRBV7-9 and J is TRBJ1-1; no clear D. The CDR3 has 15 residues. V was clipped by 3 bases and J by 1 base, with 12 bases between them. CDR1 and CDR2 from the germline V gene are SEHNR and FQNEAQ (reference sequence). DNA of the CDR3: TGTGCCAGCAGCTTTTCCCCCACGGCGAACACTGAAGCTTTCTTT. This gives the protein CASSFSPTANTEAFF.

This clonotype turned up a few times. The gene calls are TRBV5-1 and TRBJ1-2; 7 positions agree with TRBD1. Germline CDR1 SGHRS, CDR2 YFSETQ. V shed 5 bases, J shed 6 bases, and the junction held 7 bases outside the gene matches. This CDR3 comprises 13 residues. CDR3 DNA sequence: TGCGCCAGCAGTTGGGACAGAGGAGATGGCTACACCTTC. The encoded protein is CASSWDRGDGYTF.